This T cell receptor (beta chain) was sequenced during a study of cytomegalovirus exposure and HLA in healthy donors. This CDR3 is 14 amino acids long. With 1 base removed from V and 0 bases from J, the gap between germline ends came to 6 bases. Germline-derived CDR1 and CDR2 are SGHTA and FQGNSA. Comment on this clone: Antigen: not known.

At sampling all donors were nominally healthy, likely with unrecorded immune exposures. General study points: TCR beta V segments were, for the most part, productive about 90% or about 30% of the time in an earlier analysis.

The PCR made use of 60 Vbeta and 13 Jbeta primers. Produced via immunoSEQ multiplex PCR; TCRdb's table is partial and in-frame only. Of about 160,000 clones listed, approximately 75% are singletons. This receptor was identified in a man aged 50 or older in good health and CMV-seropositive. The sample comprised PBMCs. The rearrangement links TRBV7-2 to TRBJ1-1; D not certain. CDR3 region: CASSLVTLNTEAFF. CDR3 DNA sequence: TGTGCCAGCAGCTTAGTCACACTGAACACTGAAGCTTTCTTT. The complete variable domain, with remaining parts taken from reference TRBV7-2 and TRBJ1-1, reads GAGVSQSPSNKVTEKGKDVELRCDPISGHTALYWYRQSLGQGLEFLIYFQGNSAPDKSGLPSDRFSAERTGGSVSTLTIQRTQQEDSAVYLCASSLVTLNTEAFFGQGTRLTVV.